This T cell receptor beta chain comes out of a study of blood T cell repertoires in COVID-19. Only in-frame clones appear in the TCRdb table, and some are missing; sequencing was by immunoSEQ multiplex PCR. This table holds some 190,000 clones, 75% to 90% found once. The V gene's germline CDR1 is MDHEN and CDR2 SYDVKM. V lost 4 bases and J lost 4; bases outside the gene matches: 7. The CDR3 runs 15 residues. The rearrangement joins TRBV28 to TRBJ1-2, with 9 bases identical to TRBD1. This sequence originates from a human donor with active or convalescent COVID-19. The donor label of this sample is uncertain. The sample taken for sequencing was peripheral blood. CDR3 DNA: TGTGCCAGCAGTTCCTCGGACAGGGGAGGCTATGGCTACACCTTC. It is translated as CASSSSDRGGYGYTF.